This is a list of T cell receptor beta chains from one sample in a study of brain T cells in children with intractable seizures. Using immunoSEQ multiplex PCR, the repertoire was profiled, and TCRdb retains in-frame clones only, with some absent. The table lists about 41,000 clones, approximately 90% of them singletons, with roughly 6% in the top ten. Here the sequenced sample was peripheral blood, taken at surgery. The receptors here all came from a girl aged 2 to 9 with tuberous sclerosis and intractable seizures. CDR3s include the opening cysteine and the closing phenylalanine or tryptophan. The D gene is left open where the match is weak. Some rows have no size entry. The others give once, few or many, or a class for an expanded clone.

J gene: TRBJ2-3
clone size: -
V gene: TRBV5-1
D gene: TRBD2
CDR3 DNA: TGCGCCAGCAGCTCAGTTATAGCGGGGGGGCCCACAGATACGCAGTATTTT
CDR3 protein: CASSSVIAGGPTDTQYF

J gene: TRBJ2-1
clone size: -
V gene: TRBV11-2
D gene: TRBD2
CDR3 DNA: TGTGCCAGCAGCAGGGGTAGCGGGGGGGCCAATAATGAGCAGTTCTTC
CDR3 protein: CASSRGSGGANNEQFF

J gene: TRBJ2-5
clone size: once
V gene: TRBV6-5
D gene: -
CDR3 DNA: TGTGCCAGCATAGTTATAGGGGGTGAGACCCAGTACTTC
CDR3 protein: CASIVIGGETQYF

J gene: TRBJ1-2
clone size: -
V gene: TRBV1
D gene: -
CDR3 DNA: TGCACCAGCAGCCCCCTAGCTACAGGGGTGGATGGCTACACCTTC
CDR3 protein: CTSSPLATGVDGYTF

J gene: TRBJ1-1
clone size: -
V gene: TRBV28
D gene: TRBD1
CDR3 DNA: TGTGCCAGCAGGGAACAGGGGGCTTTAGTTTTGAACACTGAAGCTTTCTTT
CDR3 protein: CASREQGALVLNTEAFF

J gene: TRBJ2-3
clone size: -
V gene: TRBV5-1
D gene: TRBD1
CDR3 DNA: TGCGCCAGCAGCTTGGACAGGGGATCGGCAGATACGCAGTATTTT
CDR3 protein: CASSLDRGSADTQYF

J gene: TRBJ2-3
clone size: -
V gene: TRBV5-1
D gene: TRBD2
CDR3 DNA: TGCGCCAGCAGCTTGACTACTAGCGGGGGGCCTACAGATACGCAGTATTTT
CDR3 protein: CASSLTTSGGPTDTQYF

J gene: TRBJ1-1
clone size: -
V gene: TRBV5-1
D gene: -
CDR3 DNA: TGCGCCAGCAGCCACCTGGTGGGAAACACTGAAGCTTTCTTT
CDR3 protein: CASSHLVGNTEAFF

J gene: TRBJ2-5
clone size: -
V gene: TRBV9
D gene: TRBD2
CDR3 DNA: TGTGCCAGCAGCCTCGGGGGGTTGGGCTCTCAAGAGACCCAGTACTTC
CDR3 protein: CASSLGGLGSQETQYF

J gene: TRBJ1-3
clone size: -
V gene: TRBV5-1
D gene: -
CDR3 DNA: TGCGCCAGCAGCTTGGAGGGCGCGAGAGGAAACACCATATATTTT
CDR3 protein: CASSLEGARGNTIYF

J gene: TRBJ1-3
clone size: -
V gene: TRBV5-1
D gene: -
CDR3 DNA: TGCGCCAGCAGTTCGGGGGAATCTGGAAACACCATATATTTT
CDR3 protein: CASSSGESGNTIYF

J gene: TRBJ1-5
clone size: -
V gene: TRBV4-1
D gene: -
CDR3 DNA: TGCGCCAGCAGCCCCCAGGGTGGGTATAGCAATCAGCCCCAGCATTTT
CDR3 protein: CASSPQGGYSNQPQHF

J gene: TRBJ2-1
clone size: -
V gene: TRBV5-1
D gene: TRBD2
CDR3 DNA: TGCGCCAGCAGCACCTGGACTAGCAATGAGCAGTTCTTC
CDR3 protein: CASSTWTSNEQFF

J gene: TRBJ1-1
clone size: -
V gene: TRBV6-5
D gene: -
CDR3 DNA: TGTGCCAGCACTTCCGGGCCCCGGGGGAACACTGAAGCTTTCTTT
CDR3 protein: CASTSGPRGNTEAFF

J gene: TRBJ2-6
clone size: -
V gene: TRBV3-1/TRBV3-2
D gene: TRBD1
CDR3 DNA: TGTGCCAGCAGCCAATATTCGGGACAGGGAGGGTCTGGGGCCAACGTCCTGACTTTC
CDR3 protein: CASSQYSGQGGSGANVLTF

J gene: TRBJ1-3
clone size: once
V gene: TRBV5-1
D gene: -
CDR3 DNA: TGCGCCAGCAGCCCCTGGACAGTCTCTGGAAACACCATATATTTT
CDR3 protein: CASSPWTVSGNTIYF

J gene: TRBJ1-2
clone size: -
V gene: TRBV5-6
D gene: TRBD1
CDR3 DNA: TGTGCCAGCAGCCCCGGACAGGTCTATGGCTACACCTTC
CDR3 protein: CASSPGQVYGYTF

J gene: TRBJ2-1
clone size: -
V gene: TRBV5-1
D gene: TRBD2
CDR3 DNA: TGCGCCAGCACAAGATTTGTGGCGGGGGGTTCCTACAATGAGCAGTTCTTC
CDR3 protein: CASTRFVAGGSYNEQFF

J gene: TRBJ1-1
clone size: -
V gene: TRBV5-1
D gene: -
CDR3 DNA: TGCGCCAGCAGCTTGGAGTGGTATTCCACTGAAGCTTTCTTT
CDR3 protein: CASSLEWYSTEAFF

J gene: TRBJ1-2
clone size: -
V gene: TRBV5-6
D gene: -
CDR3 DNA: TGTGCCAGCAGCTTGGCACAGGGAAATGGCTACACCTTC
CDR3 protein: CASSLAQGNGYTF

J gene: TRBJ1-1
clone size: once
V gene: TRBV7-6
D gene: -
CDR3 DNA: TGTGCCATCCCAGGCTCCATTGAAGCTTTCTTT
CDR3 protein: CAIPGSIEAFF

J gene: TRBJ2-2
clone size: once
V gene: TRBV9
D gene: TRBD1
CDR3 DNA: TGTGCCAGCAGCGCCGGGACAGGGAACACCGGGGAGCTGTTTTTT
CDR3 protein: CASSAGTGNTGELFF

J gene: TRBJ1-1
clone size: few
V gene: TRBV7-3
D gene: TRBD1
CDR3 DNA: TGTGCCAGCAGGTCTCGAACAGGGGAAAACACTGAAGCTTTCTTT
CDR3 protein: CASRSRTGENTEAFF

J gene: TRBJ2-7
clone size: -
V gene: TRBV10-2
D gene: -
CDR3 DNA: TGCGCCAGCAGTGGTGGGGGTCTCGGCTACGAGCAGTACTTC
CDR3 protein: CASSGGGLGYEQYF

J gene: TRBJ1-2
clone size: -
V gene: TRBV6-1
D gene: -
CDR3 DNA: TGTGCCAGCAGTGAATTCACAGGATTCTATGGCTACACCTTC
CDR3 protein: CASSEFTGFYGYTF

J gene: TRBJ1-2
clone size: -
V gene: TRBV27
D gene: -
CDR3 DNA: TGTGCCACGGGTAAGCCGGGACGGGACTATGGCTACACCTTC
CDR3 protein: CATGKPGRDYGYTF

J gene: TRBJ1-3
clone size: -
V gene: TRBV18
D gene: -
CDR3 DNA: TGTGCCAGCTCACCGTTGGGACAAGGGGCCGGAAACACCATATATTTT
CDR3 protein: CASSPLGQGAGNTIYF